These 9 T cell receptor beta chains share one sample of origin, sequenced in a study of response to subunit inactivated influenza vaccine. TCRdb reprocessed the RT-PCR reads via MiXCR and lists one record per CDR3 protein. This sample yields about 520,000 distinct CDR3 sequences, of which under 8.5% are seen a single time; around 12% belongs to the top ten. The sample in question was PBMCs from blood, obtained around 25 months after vaccination. These receptors were taken from a man between 50 and 70 years old who received an inactivated influenza vaccine.

Remarks on this clonotype: The conserved phenylalanine or tryptophan normally closing the CDR3 is absent here, so this likely arose from a read error. The chain employs TRBV3-1 and TRBJ2-5, with D possibly being TRBD2 (7 bases). Germline-derived CDR1 and CDR2 are LGHDT and YNNKEL (reference sequence). V gave up 3 bases and J gave up 4 bases, with 9 bases separating them. This CDR3 has 13 amino acids. The CDR3 spells CASSHGGRETQYS. CDR3 in DNA: TGTGCCAGCAGCCACGGGGGGCGAGAGACCCAGTACTCC.

This clonotype was observed a handful of times. The chain has TRBV4-2 and TRBJ2-3; perhaps D is TRBD1 or TRBD2 (5 bases each). The CDR3 extends over 16 amino acids. Germline loops: CDR1 LGHNA, CDR2 YNFKEQ. V was trimmed by 0 bases and J by 1 base, leaving 11 bases between them. The CDR3 is CASSQETADGTDTQYF. DNA for the CDR3: TGTGCCAGCAGCCAAGAGACAGCGGACGGCACAGATACGCAGTATTTT.

This clonotype has at least ten counts. This rearrangement joins TRBV3-1 to TRBJ1-1; tentatively, D is TRBD1 (6 bases). CDR1 and CDR2 (germline): LGHDT, YNNKEL (reference sequence). The CDR3 length is 14 residues. Trimming took 3 bases from V and 5 from J, leaving 13 bases between them. The CDR3, as DNA: TGTGCCAGCAGCCAGGCAGGGGAGGTGACTGAAGCTTTCTTT. Translation: CASSQAGEVTEAFF.

This clonotype was counted only a few times. With a much larger clone just one base away, this may be a read error. The rearrangement uses TRBV11-2 and TRBJ2-2; no clear D gene. The length of the CDR3 is 14 residues. The germline CDR1 and CDR2 sequences are SGHAT and FQNNGV. DNA for the CDR3: TGTGCCAGCAGCTTGCCGGTGAACACCGAGGAGCTGTTTTTT. This gives the protein CASSLPVNTEELFF.

The chain couples TRBV27 to TRBJ2-2, with D unclear. Trimming cost V 7 bases and J 0 bases, with 9 bases left between them. This CDR3 has 14 residues. Germline-derived CDR1 and CDR2 are MNHEY and SMNVEV (reference sequence). CDR3 region: CASTSTSNTGELFF. CDR3 in DNA: TGTGCCAGCACCAGCACGTCGAACACCGGGGAGCTGTTTTTT.

The table lists this clonotype with a few counts. The chain recombines TRBV12-3 or TRBV12-4 with TRBJ1-6, with D possibly matching TRBD1 (5 bases). The length of the CDR3 is 15 residues. The V end was cut by 7 bases, the J end by 1 base, with 11 bases between. The CDR3 nucleotides read TGTGCCAGCAAGTTTGGGGGGTCCTATAATTCACCCCTCCACTTT. Encoded protein: CASKFGGSYNSPLHF.

The table lists this clonotype with a few counts. The chain employs TRBV6-1 and TRBJ2-1; 11 bases match TRBD1. Trimming cost V 6 bases and J 0 bases; bases outside gene matches: 4. Germline V gene lookup returns CDR1 MNHNS and CDR2 SASEGT. The CDR3 extends over 16 amino acids. CDR3: CASRRDRGSSYNEQFF. The CDR3 DNA is TGTGCCAGCAGGCGGGACAGGGGGAGCTCCTACAATGAGCAGTTCTTC.

Ten or more counts support this clonotype. The V and J genes are TRBV4-3 and TRBJ2-2; D gene ambiguous. Trimming cost V 1 base and J 0 bases, with 9 bases left between them. CDR1 is LGHNA, CDR2 YSLEER, per germline. The CDR3 contains 16 residues. The CDR3 spells CASSQGWPANTGELFF. As DNA, the CDR3 is TGCGCCAGCAGCCAAGGATGGCCGGCGAACACCGGGGAGCTGTTTTTT.

This clonotype showed up just a few times. The chain combines TRBV20-1 with TRBJ2-2, with 11 bases matching TRBD1. The length of the CDR3 is 16 residues. CDR1 and CDR2 (germline): DFQATT, SNEGSKA (reference sequence). Losses at the gene ends were 5 bases for V and 1 base for J; bases not matched to a gene: 6. The CDR3 DNA sequence: TGCAGTGCTGCTCCCGGGACAGGGGGGAACACCGGGGAGCTGTTTTTT. This gives the protein CSAAPGTGGNTGELFF.